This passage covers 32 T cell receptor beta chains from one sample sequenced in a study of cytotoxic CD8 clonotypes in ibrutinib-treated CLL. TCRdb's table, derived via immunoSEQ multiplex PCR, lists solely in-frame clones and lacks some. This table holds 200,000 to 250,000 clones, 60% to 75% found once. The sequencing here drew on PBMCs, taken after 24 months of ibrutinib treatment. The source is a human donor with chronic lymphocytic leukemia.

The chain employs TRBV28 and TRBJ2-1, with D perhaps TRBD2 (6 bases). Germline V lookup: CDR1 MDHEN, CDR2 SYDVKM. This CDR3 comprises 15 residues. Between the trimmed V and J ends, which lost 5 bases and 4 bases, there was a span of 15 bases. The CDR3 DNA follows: TGTGCCAGCAGTCCAACGGGACTCGGTTACAATGAGCAGTTCTTC. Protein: CASSPTGLGYNEQFF.

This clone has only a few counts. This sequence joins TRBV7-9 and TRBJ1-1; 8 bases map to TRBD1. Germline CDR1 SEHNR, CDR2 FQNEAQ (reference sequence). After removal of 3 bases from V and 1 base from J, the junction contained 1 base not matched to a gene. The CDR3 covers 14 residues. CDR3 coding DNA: TGTGCCAGCAGCTTGGACAGGGAGAACACTGAAGCTTTCTTT. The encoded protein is CASSLDRENTEAFF.

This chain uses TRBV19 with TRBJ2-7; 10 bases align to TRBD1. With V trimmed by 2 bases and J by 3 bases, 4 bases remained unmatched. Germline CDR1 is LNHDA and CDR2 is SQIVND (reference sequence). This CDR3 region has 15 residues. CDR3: CASSISRDRGYEQYF. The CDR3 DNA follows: TGTGCCAGTAGTATAAGCCGGGACAGGGGCTACGAGCAGTACTTC.

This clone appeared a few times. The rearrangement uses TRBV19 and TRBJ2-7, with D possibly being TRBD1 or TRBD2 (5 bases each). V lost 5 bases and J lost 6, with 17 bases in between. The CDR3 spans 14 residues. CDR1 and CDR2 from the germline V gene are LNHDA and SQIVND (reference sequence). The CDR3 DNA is TGTGCCAGTAGTTTCCTGGGGGTTGTTGGCGAGCAGTACTTC. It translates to CASSFLGVVGEQYF.

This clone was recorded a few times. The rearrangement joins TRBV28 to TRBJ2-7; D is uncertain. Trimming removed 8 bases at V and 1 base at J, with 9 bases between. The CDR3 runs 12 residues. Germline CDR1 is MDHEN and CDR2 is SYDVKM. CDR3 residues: CASRDGSYEQYF. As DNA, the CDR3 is TGTGCCAGCCGTGACGGATCCTACGAGCAGTACTTC.

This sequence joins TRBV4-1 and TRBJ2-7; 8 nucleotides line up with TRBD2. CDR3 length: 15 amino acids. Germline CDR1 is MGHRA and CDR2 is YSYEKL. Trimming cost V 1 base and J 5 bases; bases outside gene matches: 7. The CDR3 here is CASSQAVAGFNEQYF. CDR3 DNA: TGCGCCAGCAGCCAAGCCGTAGCGGGGTTCAACGAGCAGTACTTC.

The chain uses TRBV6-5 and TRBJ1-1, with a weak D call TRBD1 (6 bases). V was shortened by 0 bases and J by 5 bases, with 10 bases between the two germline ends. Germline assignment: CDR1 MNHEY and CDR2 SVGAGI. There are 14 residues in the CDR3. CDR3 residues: CASSYSAGATEAFF. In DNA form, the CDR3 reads TGTGCCAGCAGTTACTCGGCAGGGGCAACTGAAGCTTTCTTT.

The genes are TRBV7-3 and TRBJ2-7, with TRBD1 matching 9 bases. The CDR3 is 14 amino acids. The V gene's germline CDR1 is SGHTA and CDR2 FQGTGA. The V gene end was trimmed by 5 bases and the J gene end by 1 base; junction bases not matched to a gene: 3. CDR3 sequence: CASSPDRGSYEQYF. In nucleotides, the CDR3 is TGTGCCAGCAGCCCGGACAGGGGATCCTACGAGCAGTACTTC.

The CDR3 region is CASSPPGQRSYEQYF. CDR3 in DNA: TGTGCCAGTAGCCCTCCGGGACAGCGTTCCTACGAGCAGTACTTC. The chain links TRBV19 to TRBJ2-7, with TRBD1 identical over 7 bases. V shed 6 bases, J shed 1 base, and the junction held 9 bases outside the gene matches. This CDR3 is built from 15 residues. The germline gives CDR1 LNHDA, CDR2 SQIVND (reference sequence).

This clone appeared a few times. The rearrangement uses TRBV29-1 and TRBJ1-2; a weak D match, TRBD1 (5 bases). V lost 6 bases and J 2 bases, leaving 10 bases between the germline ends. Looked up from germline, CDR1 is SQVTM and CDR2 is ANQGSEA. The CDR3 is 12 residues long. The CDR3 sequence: CSVGRPNYGYTF. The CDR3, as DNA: TGCAGCGTGGGACGGCCCAACTATGGCTACACCTTC. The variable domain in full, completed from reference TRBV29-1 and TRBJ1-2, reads SAVISQKPSRDICQRGTSLTIQCQVDSQVTMMFWYRQQPGQSLTLIATANQGSEATYESGFVIDKFPISRPNLTFSTLTVSNMSPEDSSIYLCSVGRPNYGYTFGSGTRLTVV.

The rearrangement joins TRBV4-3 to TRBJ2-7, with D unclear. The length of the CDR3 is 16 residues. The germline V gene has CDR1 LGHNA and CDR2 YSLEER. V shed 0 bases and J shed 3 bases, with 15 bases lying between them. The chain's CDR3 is CASSQDSSARNYEQYF. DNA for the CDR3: TGCGCCAGCAGCCAAGATTCTAGTGCAAGAAACTACGAGCAGTACTTC.

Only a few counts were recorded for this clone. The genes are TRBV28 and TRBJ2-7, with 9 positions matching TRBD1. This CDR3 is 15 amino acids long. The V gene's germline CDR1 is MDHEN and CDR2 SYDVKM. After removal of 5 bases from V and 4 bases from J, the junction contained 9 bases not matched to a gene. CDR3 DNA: TGTGCCAGCAGTCCTCCGGGACAGGGAGGTTACGAGCAGTACTTC. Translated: CASSPPGQGGYEQYF. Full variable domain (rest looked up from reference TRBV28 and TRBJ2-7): DVKVTQSSRYLVKRTGEKVFLECVQDMDHENMFWYRQDPGLGLRLIYFSYDVKMKEKGDIPEGYSVSREKKERFSLILESASTNQTSMYLCASSPPGQGGYEQYFGPGTRLTVT.

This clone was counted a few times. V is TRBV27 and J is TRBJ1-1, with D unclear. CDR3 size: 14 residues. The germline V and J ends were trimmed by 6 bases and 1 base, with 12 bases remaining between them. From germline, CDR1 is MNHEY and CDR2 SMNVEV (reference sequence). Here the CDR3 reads CASRLLFPNTEAFF. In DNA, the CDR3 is TGTGCCAGCAGACTTCTATTCCCGAACACTGAAGCTTTCTTT.

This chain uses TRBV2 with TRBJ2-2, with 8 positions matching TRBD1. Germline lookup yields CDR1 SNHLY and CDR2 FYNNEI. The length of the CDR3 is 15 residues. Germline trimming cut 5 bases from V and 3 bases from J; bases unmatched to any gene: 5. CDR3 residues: CASSSGTGDTGELFF. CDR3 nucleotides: TGTGCCAGCAGTTCCGGGACAGGCGACACCGGGGAGCTGTTTTTT.

CDR3 sequence reads: CASSGGRSVYGKLFF. CDR3 sequence (DNA): TGTGCCAGCAGCGGGGGCAGAAGTGTTTATGGAAAACTGTTTTTT. The V and J genes are TRBV27 and TRBJ1-4; D may be TRBD1 (6 bases). Germline V gene sequence: CDR1 MNHEY, CDR2 SMNVEV (reference sequence). The V gene lost 6 bases and the J gene lost 10 bases, with 21 bases spanning the gap. The CDR3 sequence is 15 residues long.

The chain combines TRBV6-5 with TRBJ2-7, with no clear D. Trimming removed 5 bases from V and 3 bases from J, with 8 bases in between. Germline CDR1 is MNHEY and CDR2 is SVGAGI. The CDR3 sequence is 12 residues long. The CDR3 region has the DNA TGTGCCAGCAGTCCCGGGCTCTACGAGCAGTACTTC. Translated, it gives CASSPGLYEQYF.

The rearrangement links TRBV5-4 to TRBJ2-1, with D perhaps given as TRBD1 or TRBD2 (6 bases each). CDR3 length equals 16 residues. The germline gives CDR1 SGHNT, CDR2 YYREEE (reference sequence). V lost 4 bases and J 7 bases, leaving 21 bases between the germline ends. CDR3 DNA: TGTGCCAGCAGCCCCGGGGGCCCCAGAGATGAAAATGAGCAGTTCTTC. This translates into CASSPGGPRDENEQFF.

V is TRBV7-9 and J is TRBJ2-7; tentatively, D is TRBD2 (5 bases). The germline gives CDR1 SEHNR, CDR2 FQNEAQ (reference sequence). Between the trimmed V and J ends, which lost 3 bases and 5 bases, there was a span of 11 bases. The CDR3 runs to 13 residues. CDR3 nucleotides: TGTGCCAGCAGCTTTTCCGGGATTCACGAGCAGTACTTC. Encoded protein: CASSFSGIHEQYF.

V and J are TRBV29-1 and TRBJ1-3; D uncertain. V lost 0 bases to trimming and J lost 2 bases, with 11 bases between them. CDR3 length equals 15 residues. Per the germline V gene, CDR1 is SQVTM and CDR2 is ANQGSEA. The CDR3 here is CSVEDVTPTGNTIYF. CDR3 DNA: TGCAGCGTTGAAGATGTTACGCCGACTGGAAACACCATATATTTT.

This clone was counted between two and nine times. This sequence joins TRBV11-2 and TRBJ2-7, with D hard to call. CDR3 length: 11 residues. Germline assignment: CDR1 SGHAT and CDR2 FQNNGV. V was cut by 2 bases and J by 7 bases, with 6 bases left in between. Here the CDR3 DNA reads TGTGCCAGCAGCTTATTGACAGAGCAGTACTTC. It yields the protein CASSLLTEQYF.

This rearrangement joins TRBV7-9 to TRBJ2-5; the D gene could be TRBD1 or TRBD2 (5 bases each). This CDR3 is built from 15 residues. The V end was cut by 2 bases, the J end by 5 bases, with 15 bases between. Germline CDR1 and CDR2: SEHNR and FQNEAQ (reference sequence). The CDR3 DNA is TGTGCCAGCAGCTTATCTTTGGGGGTTCGGGAGACCCAGTACTTC. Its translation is CASSLSLGVRETQYF.

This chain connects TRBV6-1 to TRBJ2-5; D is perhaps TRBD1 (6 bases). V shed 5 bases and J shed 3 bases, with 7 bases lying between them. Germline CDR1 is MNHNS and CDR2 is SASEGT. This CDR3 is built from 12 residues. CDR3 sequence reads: CASSRDKETQYF. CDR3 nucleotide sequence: TGTGCCAGCAGTAGGGACAAAGAGACCCAGTACTTC.

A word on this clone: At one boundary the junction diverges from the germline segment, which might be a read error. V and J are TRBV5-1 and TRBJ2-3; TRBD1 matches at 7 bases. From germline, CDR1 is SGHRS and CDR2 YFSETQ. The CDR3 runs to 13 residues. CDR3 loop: CASSYQGTETQYF. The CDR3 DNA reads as TGCGCCAGCAGCTATCAGGGGACAGAAACGCAGTATTTT.

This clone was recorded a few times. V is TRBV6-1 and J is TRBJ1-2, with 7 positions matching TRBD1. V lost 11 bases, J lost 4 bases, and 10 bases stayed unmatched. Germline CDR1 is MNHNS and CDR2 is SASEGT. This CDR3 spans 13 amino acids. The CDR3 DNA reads TGTGCCTCCAGGGGGATAGAAGCCTATGGCTACACCTTC. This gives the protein CASRGIEAYGYTF.

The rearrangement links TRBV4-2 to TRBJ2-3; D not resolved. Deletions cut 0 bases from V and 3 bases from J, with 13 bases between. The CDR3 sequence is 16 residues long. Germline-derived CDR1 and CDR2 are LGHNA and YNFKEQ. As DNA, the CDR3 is TGTGCCAGCAGCCAAGAGTCTAGTGTTCGGACAGATACGCAGTATTTT. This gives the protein CASSQESSVRTDTQYF.

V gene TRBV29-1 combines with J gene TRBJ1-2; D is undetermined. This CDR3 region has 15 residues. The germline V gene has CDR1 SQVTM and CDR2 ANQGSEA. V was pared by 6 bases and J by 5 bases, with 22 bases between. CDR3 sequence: CSVLPSLPAVYGYTF. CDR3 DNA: TGCAGCGTACTACCATCCCTCCCAGCAGTATATGGCTACACCTTC.

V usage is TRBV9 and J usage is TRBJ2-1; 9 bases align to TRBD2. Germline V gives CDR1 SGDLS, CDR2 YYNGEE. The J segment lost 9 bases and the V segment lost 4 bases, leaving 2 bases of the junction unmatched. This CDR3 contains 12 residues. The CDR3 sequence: CASSRSGSEQFF. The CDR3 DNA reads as TGTGCCAGCAGCCGTAGCGGGAGTGAGCAGTTCTTC.

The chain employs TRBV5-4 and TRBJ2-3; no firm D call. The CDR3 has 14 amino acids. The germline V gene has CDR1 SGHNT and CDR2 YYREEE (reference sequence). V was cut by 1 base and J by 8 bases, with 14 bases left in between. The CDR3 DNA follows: TGTGCCAGCAGCTTGCCGGAGACGGCCGCTACGCAGTATTTT. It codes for CASSLPETAATQYF.

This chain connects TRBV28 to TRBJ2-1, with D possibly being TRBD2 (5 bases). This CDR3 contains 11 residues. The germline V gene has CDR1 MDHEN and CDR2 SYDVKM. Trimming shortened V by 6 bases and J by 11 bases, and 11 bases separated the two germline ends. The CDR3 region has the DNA TGTGCCAGCAGACAACTAGAAAAGCAGTTCTTC. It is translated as CASRQLEKQFF.

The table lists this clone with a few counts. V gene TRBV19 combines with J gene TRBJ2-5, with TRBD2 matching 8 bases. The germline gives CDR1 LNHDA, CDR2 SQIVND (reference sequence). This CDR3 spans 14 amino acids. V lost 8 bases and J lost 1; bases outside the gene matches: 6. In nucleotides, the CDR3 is TGTGCCAGTGGAAAGCGGGGGCTCCAAGAGACCCAGTACTTC. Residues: CASGKRGLQETQYF.

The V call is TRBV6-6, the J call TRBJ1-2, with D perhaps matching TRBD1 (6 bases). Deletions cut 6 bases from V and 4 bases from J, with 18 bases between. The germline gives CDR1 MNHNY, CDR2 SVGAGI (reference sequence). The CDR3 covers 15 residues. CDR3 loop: CASRSGTTKAYGYTF. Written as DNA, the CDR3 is TGTGCCAGCAGGTCCGGGACAACAAAGGCCTATGGCTACACCTTC.

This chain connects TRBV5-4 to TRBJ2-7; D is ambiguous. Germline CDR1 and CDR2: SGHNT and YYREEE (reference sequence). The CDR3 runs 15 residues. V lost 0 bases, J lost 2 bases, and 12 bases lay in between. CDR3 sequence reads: CASSLASASAYEQYF. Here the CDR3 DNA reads TGTGCCAGCAGCTTGGCCTCGGCGTCCGCCTACGAGCAGTACTTC.